This TCR beta chain emerged from a study of blood T cell repertoires in COVID-19. As for the study in general: Nucleic acid was either cDNA or gDNA, and it came from T cells, B-cell-depleted T cells, or PBMCs.

V lost 3 bases and J lost 4; bases outside the gene matches: 12. From germline, CDR1 is SGDLS and CDR2 YYNGEE. CDR3 length: 17 amino acids. Generated by immunoSEQ multiplex PCR, the TCRdb table keeps only in-frame clones and is missing some. The table lists 300,000 to 450,000 clones, around 87% of them singletons. V is TRBV9 and J is TRBJ2-2; 7 bases are shared with TRBD2. The source is a man in his thirties or forties who had recovered from COVID-19. Sequenced material: PBMCs or T cells enriched from blood (not recorded which). The CDR3 reads CASSDPYSGVATGELFF. CDR3 nucleotides: TGTGCCAGCAGCGACCCCTACAGCGGGGTAGCCACCGGGGAGCTGTTTTTT.